The clone carrying this T cell receptor beta chain has just one count. This table comes from immunoSEQ multiplex PCR, and its TCRdb copy is limited to in-frame clones, with some not included. In the table there are just over 75,000 clones, roughly 87% of which are singletons. The data were taken from a study of blood T cell repertoires in COVID-19. Overall study context: The United States, Italy and Spain supplied acute and convalescent COVID-19 samples. PBMCs, B-cell-depleted T cells, or T cells were the source of the cDNA or gDNA that made up the material.

Trimming cost V 1 base and J 1 base, with 11 bases left between them. The CDR3 is made up of 16 amino acids. Germline V gene sequence: CDR1 SGHTA, CDR2 FQGNSA. The V call is TRBV7-2, the J call TRBJ2-1, with D tentatively TRBD1 (5 bases). Sequenced material: peripheral blood. This receptor was identified in a woman over 75 with active or convalescent COVID-19. The CDR3 protein is CASSLGLGASYNEQFF. CDR3 nucleotide sequence: TGTGCCAGCAGCTTAGGCTTAGGGGCATCCTACAATGAGCAGTTCTTC.